This is a list of T cell receptor beta chains from one sample in a study of blood T cell repertoires in COVID-19. Here immunoSEQ multiplex PCR was the method, and the copy in TCRdb shows in-frame clones only, minus some. The sample consists of 120,000 to 150,000 clones, about four fifths of them appearing once. The material sequenced was peripheral blood. The receptor set was obtained from a human donor with acute or convalescent COVID-19. The donor label of this sample is uncertain. CDR3s include the opening cysteine and the closing phenylalanine or tryptophan. A D gene is named only where the DNA matches it firmly. Clone size, where shown, is once, few, many, or a class for clones that have expanded.

>TRBJ1-1|NA|NA|TRBV18
CASSPRETEAFF
TGTGCCAGCTCACCCAGGGAAACTGAAGCTTTCTTT
>TRBJ1-2|NA|NA|TRBV5-4
CASRDLGGGYTF
TGTGCCAGCAGGGACCTCGGAGGTGGCTACACCTTC
>TRBJ1-2|TRBD1|NA|TRBV4-1
CASSQARDRGLYGYTF
TGCGCCAGCAGCCAAGCCAGGGACAGGGGTCTCTATGGCTACACCTTC
>TRBJ1-5|TRBD1|NA|TRBV24-1
CATSDSGQGPRNQPQHF
TGTGCCACCAGTGATTCGGGACAGGGCCCACGAAATCAGCCCCAGCATTTT
>TRBJ2-5|TRBD2|few|TRBV3-1/TRBV3-2
CASSSINPSSGGAGKTQYF
TGTGCCAGCAGCTCAATAAATCCTAGCTCCGGGGGGGCCGGAAAGACCCAGTACTTC
>TRBJ2-7|NA|NA|TRBV5-1
CASSPTGISYEQYF
TGCGCCAGCAGCCCGACCGGGATCTCCTACGAGCAGTACTTC
>TRBJ1-2|TRBD1|NA|TRBV6-4
CASRQTGAGYTF
TGTGCCAGCAGACAGACAGGGGCCGGCTACACCTTC
>TRBJ1-5|NA|NA|TRBV27
CASSADRFNQPQHF
TGTGCCAGCAGTGCAGACAGGTTCAATCAGCCCCAGCATTTT
>TRBJ1-2|TRBD1|NA|TRBV10-1
CASSEGTDYGYTF
TGCGCCAGCAGTGAGGGGACAGACTATGGCTACACCTTC
>TRBJ2-3|TRBD2|NA|TRBV6-5
CAIASGLEADTQYF
TGTGCCATAGCGTCGGGACTAGAGGCAGATACGCAGTATTTT
>TRBJ1-2|NA|NA|TRBV29-1
CSVEGAGDATDRTYYGYTF
TGCAGCGTTGAAGGAGCAGGGGACGCGACTGACAGGACCTACTATGGCTACACCTTC
>TRBJ2-3|NA|NA|TRBV5-8
CASKSGQPSTDTQYF
TGTGCCAGCAAAAGTGGACAGCCTTCCACAGATACGCAGTATTTT
>TRBJ1-1|TRBD1|NA|TRBV2
CASREGQVNTEAFF
TGTGCCAGCAGAGAGGGACAGGTGAACACTGAAGCTTTCTTT
>TRBJ1-1|TRBD1|NA|TRBV3-1/TRBV3-2
CASSHAGGRNTEAFF
TGTGCCAGCAGCCACGCAGGGGGCAGGAACACTGAAGCTTTCTTT
>TRBJ1-2|NA|few|TRBV2
CASEGEGYGYTF
TGTGCCAGCGAGGGGGAGGGCTATGGCTACACCTTC
>TRBJ1-2|TRBD1|NA|TRBV9
CASSDRDRDGYTF
TGTGCCAGCAGTGACAGGGACAGGGATGGCTACACCTTC
>TRBJ1-3|NA|NA|TRBV27
CASQAGGYSGNTIYF
TGTGCCAGCCAGGCGGGGGGGTACTCTGGAAACACCATATATTTT
>TRBJ1-2|NA|NA|TRBV5-1
CASTLGQTNYGYTF
TGCGCCAGCACCCTCGGACAGACTAACTATGGCTACACCTTC
>TRBJ2-5|NA|few|TRBV6-6
CASGPSETQYF
TGTGCCAGCGGCCCCTCAGAGACCCAGTACTTC
>TRBJ1-2|NA|NA|TRBV7-2
CASSLVRGAYGYTF
TGTGCCAGCAGCTTAGTAAGGGGCGCTTATGGCTACACCTTC
>TRBJ1-5|NA|NA|TRBV18
CASSHRDEGNQPQHF
TGTGCCAGCTCACACAGGGACGAGGGCAATCAGCCCCAGCATTTT
>TRBJ1-1|TRBD1|NA|TRBV27
CASSPLTGFAEAFF
TGTGCCAGCAGTCCCTTGACAGGGTTCGCTGAAGCTTTCTTT
>TRBJ2-7|NA|NA|TRBV5-4
CASTNPGDGMGEQYF
TGTGCCAGCACCAACCCTGGAGACGGCATGGGCGAGCAGTACTTC
>TRBJ1-5|NA|NA|TRBV5-5
CASSLGTKGSNQPQHF
TGTGCCAGCAGCTTGGGGACTAAGGGGAGCAATCAGCCCCAGCATTTT
>TRBJ1-1|NA|NA|TRBV3-1/TRBV3-2
CASSQGDTNTEAFF
TGTGCCAGCAGCCAAGGAGACACGAACACTGAAGCTTTCTTT
>TRBJ2-2|NA|NA|TRBV19
CASSGGAGELFF
TGTGCCAGTAGCGGGGGAGCCGGGGAGCTGTTTTTT
>TRBJ2-2|NA|NA|TRBV24-1
CATSESSFGELFF
TGTGCCACCAGTGAGTCTAGCTTCGGGGAGCTGTTTTTT
>TRBJ2-5|NA|NA|TRBV6-5
CASSRVQETQYF
TGTGCCAGCTCCCGGGTCCAAGAGACCCAGTACTTC
>TRBJ2-3|NA|NA|TRBV19
CASSIGGGATDTQYF
TGTGCCAGTAGTATAGGAGGGGGGGCGACAGATACGCAGTATTTT
>TRBJ1-1|NA|NA|TRBV7-6
CASSFSTGLWTEAFF
TGTGCCAGCAGCTTCTCTACAGGGTTATGGACTGAAGCTTTCTTT
>TRBJ2-2|NA|once|TRBV27
CASKRFPFQRRDTYTGELFF
TGTGCCAGCAAGCGCTTTCCTTTCCAGCGCCGGGACACTTACACCGGGGAGCTGTTTTTT
>TRBJ1-1|NA|NA|TRBV10-3
CAISTWTDLNTEAFF
TGTGCCATCAGTACCTGGACAGACCTGAACACTGAAGCTTTCTTT
>TRBJ1-1|NA|NA|TRBV19
CASSILGLTEAFF
TGTGCCAGTAGTATTCTGGGACTCACTGAAGCTTTCTTT
>TRBJ2-1|TRBD1|NA|TRBV6-4
CASSDSLDRGNEQFF
TGTGCCAGCAGTGACTCGTTGGACAGGGGAAATGAGCAGTTCTTC
>TRBJ2-1|NA|NA|TRBV4-1
CASTLATSSYNEQFF
TGCGCCAGCACCCTAGCCACGAGCTCCTACAATGAGCAGTTCTTC
>TRBJ2-5|TRBD2|NA|TRBV6-2/TRBV6-3
CASSRAGWETQYF
TGTGCCAGCAGCCGAGCGGGGTGGGAGACCCAGTACTTC
>TRBJ2-3|TRBD2|NA|TRBV6-1
CASSEKRGGTTDTQYF
TGTGCCAGCAGTGAAAAGCGGGGGGGTACCACAGATACGCAGTATTTT
>TRBJ1-1|NA|NA|TRBV2
CASSDRGSTEAFF
TGTGCCAGCAGTGATAGGGGAAGCACTGAAGCTTTCTTT
>TRBJ2-2|NA|NA|TRBV5-5
CASSPPYEAGVVLELFF
TGTGCCAGCAGTCCTCCCTATGAGGCAGGGGTCGTGTTGGAGCTGTTTTTT
>TRBJ1-3|TRBD1|NA|TRBV2
CASRPGQGKAEGNTIYF
TGTGCCAGCAGGCCGGGACAGGGAAAAGCCGAGGGAAACACCATATATTTT
>TRBJ1-6|NA|NA|TRBV3-1/TRBV3-2
CASSHRVANGGLDF
TGTGCCAGCAGCCACCGAGTAGCGAACGGAGGGTTGGACTTT
>TRBJ2-1|TRBD2|NA|TRBV9
CASSVGGGGYNEQFF
TGTGCCAGCAGCGTAGGTGGCGGGGGGTACAATGAGCAGTTCTTC
>TRBJ1-5|NA|NA|TRBV6-2/TRBV6-3
CASSYDAVQPQHF
TGTGCCAGCAGTTACGATGCGGTTCAGCCCCAGCATTTT
>TRBJ1-5|NA|NA|TRBV6-5
CAILGGGNQPQHF
TGTGCCATTCTAGGGGGGGGGAATCAGCCCCAGCATTTT
>TRBJ2-2|NA|NA|TRBV24-1
CATSDGQFRRELFF
TGTGCCACCAGTGACGGACAGTTTCGGAGGGAGCTGTTTTTT
>TRBJ2-7|TRBD1|NA|TRBV27
CASRTGTGPFYEQYF
TGTGCCAGCAGGACCGGGACAGGACCTTTTTACGAGCAGTACTTC
>TRBJ1-2|TRBD1|once|TRBV19
CASTPGGWYGYTF
TGTGCCAGTACCCCAGGGGGCTGGTATGGCTACACCTTC
>TRBJ2-3|NA|many|TRBV5-5
CASSPDSITDTQYF
TGTGCCAGCAGCCCGGACAGTATCACAGATACGCAGTATTTT
>TRBJ1-3|NA|NA|TRBV11-2
CASSYMGRGNTIYF
TGTGCCAGCAGCTATATGGGGAGGGGAAACACCATATATTTT
>TRBJ1-2|NA|NA|TRBV11-2
CASSPGGGNYGYTF
TGTGCCAGCAGCCCCGGTGGAGGGAACTATGGCTACACCTTC
>TRBJ2-2|TRBD1|NA|TRBV4-1
CASSSPGQVNTGELFF
TGCGCCAGCAGCTCTCCGGGACAGGTGAACACCGGGGAGCTGTTTTTT